The 25 T cell receptor beta chains below come from one sample, sequenced in a study of blood T cell repertoires in COVID-19. The method was immunoSEQ multiplex PCR; TCRdb's version includes in-frame clones alone and lacks a portion of them. The sample lists some 150,000 clones, 80% to 90% occurring once. The sequenced sample consisted of peripheral blood. These receptors were taken from a man in his 70s with acute or convalescent COVID-19.

The rearrangement uses TRBV7-8 and TRBJ2-7; tentatively, D is TRBD2 (6 bases). The CDR3 contains 14 residues. V lost 1 base to trimming and J lost 2 bases, with 9 bases between them. The germline gives CDR1 SGHVS, CDR2 FQNEAQ. CDR3 in DNA: TGTGCCAGCAGCTTAGTAGCGGACACCTACGAGCAGTACTTC. It yields the protein CASSLVADTYEQYF.

The sample holds one count of this clone. The gene calls are TRBV3-1 (or the pseudogene TRBV3-2) and TRBJ1-6, with no clear D. Germline assignment: CDR1 LGHDT and CDR2 YNNKEL (reference sequence). With 3 bases removed from V and 7 bases from J, the gap between germline ends came to 10 bases. The CDR3 covers 14 residues. In nucleotides, the CDR3 is TGTGCCAGCAGCCACCTCCCTCCCAATTCACCCCTCCACTTT. Its protein is CASSHLPPNSPLHF.

The chain couples TRBV6-6 to TRBJ1-3, with no clear D. V lost 2 bases and J 0 bases, leaving 11 bases between the germline ends. From germline, CDR1 is MNHNY and CDR2 SVGAGI (reference sequence). This CDR3 has 16 residues. CDR3 coding DNA: TGTGCCAGCAGTTACGGAGTGACGGACTCTGGAAACACCATATATTTT. As protein: CASSYGVTDSGNTIYF.

A few counts support this clone. This sequence joins TRBV19 and TRBJ1-2; TRBD1 aligns across 9 bases. The CDR3 consists of 13 residues. V was clipped by 5 bases and J by 8 bases; unmatched bases: 6. Germline V gene sequence: CDR1 LNHDA, CDR2 SQIVND (reference sequence). Here the CDR3 DNA reads TGTGCCAGTAGTCGGGACAGGGAAGGCGGCTACACCTTC. It translates to CASSRDREGGYTF.

The chain employs TRBV5-1 and TRBJ1-5; 9 bases match TRBD1. The CDR3 is made up of 15 amino acids. The germline V gene has CDR1 SGHRS and CDR2 YFSETQ. The ends lost 0 bases at V and 2 bases at J; junction bases unmatched: 0. The CDR3 spells CASSLGDRGNQPQHF. The CDR3, as DNA: TGCGCCAGCAGCTTGGGGGACAGGGGCAATCAGCCCCAGCATTTT.

The chain joins TRBV12-3 or TRBV12-4 to TRBJ2-1; 8 bases align to TRBD2. With 3 bases clipped from V and 8 bases from J, the junction kept 3 bases outside the gene matches. The CDR3 is made up of 13 amino acids. The CDR3 sequence is CASSFAGGHEQFF. The CDR3 DNA reads TGTGCCAGCAGTTTTGCGGGAGGTCATGAGCAGTTCTTC.

The rearrangement links TRBV7-9 to TRBJ2-7, with D uncertain. CDR1 is SEHNR, CDR2 FQNEAQ, per germline (reference sequence). V was trimmed by 5 bases and J by 6 bases, leaving 17 bases between them. The CDR3 has 14 amino acids. The CDR3 protein is CASSPSLEPGEQYF. The CDR3 DNA reads TGTGCCAGCAGCCCCTCCCTTGAGCCCGGCGAGCAGTACTTC.

The rearrangement uses TRBV18 and TRBJ1-1, with D unclear. Trimming took off 4 bases at V and 0 bases at J, with 6 bases between the two ends. The CDR3 extends over 13 amino acids. Germline V gives CDR1 KGHSH, CDR2 LQKENI. In nucleotides, the CDR3 is TGTGCCAGCTCACAGCTTTTGAACACTGAAGCTTTCTTT. Residues: CASSQLLNTEAFF.

This chain links TRBV5-8 with TRBJ2-7; the D gene is possibly TRBD1 (5 bases). V gave up 6 bases and J gave up 2 bases, with 18 bases separating them. Germline CDR1 and CDR2: SGHTS and YDEGEE. This CDR3 comprises 15 residues. The CDR3 DNA sequence: TGTGCCAGCAACCCGACGGGCAGGGTGACCTACGAGCAGTACTTC. Protein product: CASNPTGRVTYEQYF.

This clone was seen only once. CDR3 amino acids: CASRPLSGKQFF. CDR3 coding DNA: TGTGCCAGCCGCCCCCTTAGCGGAAAGCAGTTCTTC. This rearrangement joins TRBV19 to TRBJ2-1; D is perhaps TRBD2 (6 bases). CDR3 length: 12 amino acids. The V end was cut by 9 bases, the J end by 11 bases, with 17 bases between. Germline values: CDR1 LNHDA, CDR2 SQIVND (reference sequence).

This sequence joins TRBV28 and TRBJ1-2; 10 bases are shared with TRBD1. The junction had 8 bases not matched to a gene; V was cut back by 2 bases and J by 5 bases. CDR3 length: 16 residues. Germline assignment: CDR1 MDHEN and CDR2 SYDVKM. CDR3 sequence: CASSLDGQGVGYGYTF. DNA of the CDR3: TGTGCCAGCAGTTTAGACGGACAGGGGGTTGGATATGGCTACACCTTC.

V gene TRBV11-2 combines with J gene TRBJ2-3; 8 positions agree with TRBD1. Germline assignment: CDR1 SGHAT and CDR2 FQNNGV. J gave up 0 bases and V 5 bases, and 1 base lay outside the gene matches. CDR3 length equals 14 residues. The CDR3 loop reads CASSRTGSTDTQYF. The CDR3 bases are TGTGCCAGCAGCCGGACAGGGAGCACAGATACGCAGTATTTT. The full variable domain, with the rest looked up from reference TRBV11-2 and TRBJ2-3, is EAGVAQSPRYKIIEKRQSVAFWCNPISGHATLYWYQQILGQGPKLLIQFQNNGVVDDSQLPKDRFSAERLKGVDSTLKIQPAKLEDSAVYLCASSRTGSTDTQYFGPGTRLTVL.

V is TRBV4-3 and J is TRBJ1-6, with unresolved D. V was cut by 8 bases and J by 5 bases, with 10 bases left in between. Germline V gene data show CDR1 as LGHNA and CDR2 as YSLEER. The CDR3 contains 13 residues. CDR3 nucleotides: TGCGCCAGCGGCACGGGAGATAATTCACCCCTCCACTTT. Protein: CASGTGDNSPLHF.

V is TRBV6-5 and J is TRBJ1-2, with D perhaps TRBD1 (5 bases). V lost 4 bases and J 2 bases, leaving 17 bases between the germline ends. The CDR3 has 16 amino acids. Germline assignment: CDR1 MNHEY and CDR2 SVGAGI. The CDR3 region is CASSSSSVYRNYGYTF. CDR3 DNA: TGTGCCAGCAGTTCCTCATCCGTTTACAGGAACTATGGCTACACCTTC.

This sequence joins TRBV6-1 and TRBJ2-3; the D gene is possibly TRBD1 (5 bases). V shed 0 bases and J shed 4 bases, with 14 bases lying between them. The CDR3 spans 16 residues. Germline assignment: CDR1 MNHNS and CDR2 SASEGT. The CDR3 is CASSEASGQGADTQYF. CDR3 in DNA: TGTGCCAGCAGTGAAGCATCAGGGCAAGGGGCAGATACGCAGTATTTT.

The V and J genes are TRBV7-9 and TRBJ2-2; 9 positions match TRBD1. The CDR3 consists of 15 residues. Trimming at V came to 8 bases and at J to 4 bases, leaving 8 bases not matched to a gene. The germline V gene has CDR1 SEHNR and CDR2 FQNEAQ (reference sequence). CDR3 DNA sequence: TGTGCCAGCCACGGGGGACAGGGCAGCACCGGGGAGCTGTTTTTT. Translating it yields CASHGGQGSTGELFF.

Many counts were recorded for this clone. The rearrangement links TRBV7-2 to TRBJ2-2; TRBD1 matches 9 bases. This CDR3 comprises 14 residues. The V gene end was trimmed by 3 bases and the J gene end by 6 bases; junction bases not matched to a gene: 2. The V gene's germline CDR1 is SGHTA and CDR2 FQGNSA. The chain's CDR3 is CASSFDRGAGELFF. The CDR3 DNA reads TGTGCCAGCAGCTTCGACAGGGGGGCCGGGGAGCTGTTTTTT.

The chain is built from TRBV5-1 and TRBJ2-1; D unresolved. This CDR3 is 13 amino acids long. The V end was cut by 0 bases, the J end by 9 bases, with 10 bases between. Germline CDR1 SGHRS, CDR2 YFSETQ. The chain's CDR3 is CASSLAFGGEQFF. The CDR3 DNA is TGCGCCAGCAGCTTGGCTTTTGGCGGTGAGCAGTTCTTC.

The chain combines TRBV30 with TRBJ2-1; TRBD2 agrees at 7 bases. CDR1 and CDR2 from the germline V gene are GTSNPN and SVGIG (reference sequence). The CDR3 runs to 11 residues. V was pared by 4 bases and J by 15 bases, with 9 bases of the junction left unmatched. CDR3 loop: CAWTGGGHPFF. The CDR3, as DNA: TGTGCCTGGACTGGGGGGGGTCATCCGTTCTTC.

This chain uses TRBV19 with TRBJ2-6, with TRBD2 matching 12 bases. Germline V CDR1 and CDR2: LNHDA, SQIVND (reference sequence). Germline trimming cut 6 bases from V and 4 bases from J; bases unmatched to any gene: 10. The CDR3 sequence is 18 residues long. DNA for the CDR3: TGTGCCAGTAGCTCACTCGGACTAGCGGGAATAGGGGCCAACGTCCTGACTTTC. This translates into CASSSLGLAGIGANVLTF.

A few counts support this clone. The CDR3 coding sequence is TGCGCCAGCAGCTTGGCGGGACTCGTCTCCTACGAGCAGTACTTC. Residues: CASSLAGLVSYEQYF. This chain uses TRBV5-1 with TRBJ2-7, with TRBD2 as a possible D gene (6 bases). Trimming left V 0 bases short and J 0 bases short, with 10 bases between. The CDR3 length is 15 residues. The germline V gene encodes CDR1 SGHRS and CDR2 YFSETQ.

The gene calls are TRBV10-1 and TRBJ1-1; 12 bases are shared with TRBD1. Germline V CDR1 and CDR2: WNHNN, SYGVQD (reference sequence). V shed 4 bases and J 3 bases; nucleotides not matched to a gene: 9. This CDR3 is built from 17 residues. The chain's CDR3 is CASSGPGGQGADTEAFF. The DNA for the CDR3 is TGCGCCAGCAGTGGTCCTGGGGGACAGGGGGCCGACACTGAAGCTTTCTTT.

The V gene is TRBV3-1 (or the pseudogene TRBV3-2), the J gene TRBJ2-2; D perhaps matches TRBD1 (5 bases). Trimming shortened V by 0 bases and J by 7 bases, and 15 bases separated the two germline ends. From germline, CDR1 is LGHDT and CDR2 YNNKEL (reference sequence). CDR3 length equals 16 residues. The CDR3 is CASSQDRQGEGGELFF. For the CDR3, the DNA is TGTGCCAGCAGCCAAGATAGGCAGGGCGAAGGCGGGGAGCTGTTTTTT.

This chain joins TRBV9 and TRBJ2-3; D remains unclear. The CDR3 consists of 13 residues. Trimming stripped 2 bases from V and 2 bases from J, with 6 bases between. CDR1 is SGDLS and CDR2 is YYNGEE in the germline V gene. The CDR3: CASSVRLTDTQYF. In nucleotides, the CDR3 is TGTGCCAGCAGCGTGCGGCTCACAGATACGCAGTATTTT.

This clone was detected ten times or more. The CDR3 DNA reads TGTGCCAGCAGTTACGACAGGGACGAAAAACTGTTTTTT. It encodes CASSYDRDEKLFF. J is TRBJ1-4 and V is TRBV6-5; 7 bases are a match to TRBD1. V dropped 2 bases and J dropped 8; count of bases not matched to a gene: 2. Germline CDR1 is MNHEY and CDR2 is SVGAGI. The CDR3 contains 13 residues.